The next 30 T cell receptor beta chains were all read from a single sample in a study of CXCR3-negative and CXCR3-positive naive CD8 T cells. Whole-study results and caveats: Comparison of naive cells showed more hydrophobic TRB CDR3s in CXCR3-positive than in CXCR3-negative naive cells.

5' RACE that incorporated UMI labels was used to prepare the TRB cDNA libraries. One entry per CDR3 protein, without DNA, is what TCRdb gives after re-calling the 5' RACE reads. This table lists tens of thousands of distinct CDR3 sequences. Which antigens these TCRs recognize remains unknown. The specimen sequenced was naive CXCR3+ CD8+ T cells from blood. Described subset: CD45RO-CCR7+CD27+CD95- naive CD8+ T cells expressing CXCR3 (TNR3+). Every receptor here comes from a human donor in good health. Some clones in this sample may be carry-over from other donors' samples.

Here the CDR3 reads CASSYRHLATNEKLFF. The V call is TRBV6-5, the J call TRBJ1-4. The germline V gene encodes CDR1 MNHEY and CDR2 SVGAGI. The CDR3 loop spans 16 amino acids.

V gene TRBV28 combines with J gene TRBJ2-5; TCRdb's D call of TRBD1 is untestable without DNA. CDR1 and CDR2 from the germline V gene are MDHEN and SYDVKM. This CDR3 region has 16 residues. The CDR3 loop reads CASSLPIDRGGETQYF.

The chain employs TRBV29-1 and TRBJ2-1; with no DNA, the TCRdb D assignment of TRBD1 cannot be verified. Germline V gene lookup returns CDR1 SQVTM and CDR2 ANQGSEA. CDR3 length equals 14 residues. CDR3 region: CSVPQGYTYNEQFF.

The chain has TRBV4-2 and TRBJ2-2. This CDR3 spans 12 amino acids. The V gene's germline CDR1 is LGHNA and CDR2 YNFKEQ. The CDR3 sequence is CASSQGLGELFF.

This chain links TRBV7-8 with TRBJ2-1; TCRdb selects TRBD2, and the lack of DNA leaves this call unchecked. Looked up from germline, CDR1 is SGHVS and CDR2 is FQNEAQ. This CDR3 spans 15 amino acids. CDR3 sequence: CASSLNSGGPNEQFF. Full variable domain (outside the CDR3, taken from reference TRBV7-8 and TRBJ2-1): GAGVSQSPRYKVAKRGQDVALRCDPISGHVSLFWYQQALGQGPEFLTYFQNEAQLDKSGLPSDRFFAERPEGSVSTLKIQRTQQEDSAVYLCASSLNSGGPNEQFFGPGTRLTVL.

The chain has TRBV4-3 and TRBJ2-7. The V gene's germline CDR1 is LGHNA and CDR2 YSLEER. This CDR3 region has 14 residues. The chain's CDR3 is CASSQDGDSYEQYF.

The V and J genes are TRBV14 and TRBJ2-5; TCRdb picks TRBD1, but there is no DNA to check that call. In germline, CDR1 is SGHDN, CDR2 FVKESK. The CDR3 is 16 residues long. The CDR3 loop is CASSQRDRGYQETQYF. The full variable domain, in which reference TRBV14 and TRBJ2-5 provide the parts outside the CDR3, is EAGVTQFPSHSVIEKGQTVTLRCDPISGHDNLYWYRRVMGKEIKFLLHFVKESKQDESGMPNNRFLAERTGGTYSTLKVQPAELEDSGVYFCASSQRDRGYQETQYFGPGTRLLVL.

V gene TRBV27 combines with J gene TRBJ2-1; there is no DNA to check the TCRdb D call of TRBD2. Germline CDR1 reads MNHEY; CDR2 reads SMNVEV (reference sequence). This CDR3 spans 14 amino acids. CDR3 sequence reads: CASSGSGGYNEQFF.

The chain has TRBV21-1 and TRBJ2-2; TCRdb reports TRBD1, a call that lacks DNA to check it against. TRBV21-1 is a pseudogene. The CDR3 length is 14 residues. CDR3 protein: CAISKEGWTGELFF.

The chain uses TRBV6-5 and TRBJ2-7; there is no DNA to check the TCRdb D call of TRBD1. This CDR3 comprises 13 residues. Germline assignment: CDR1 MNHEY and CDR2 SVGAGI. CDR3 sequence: CASTGGASSEQYF.

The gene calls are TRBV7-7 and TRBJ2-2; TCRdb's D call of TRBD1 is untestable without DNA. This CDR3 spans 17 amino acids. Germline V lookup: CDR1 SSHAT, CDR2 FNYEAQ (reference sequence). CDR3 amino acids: CASSQQSHRVHTGELFF.

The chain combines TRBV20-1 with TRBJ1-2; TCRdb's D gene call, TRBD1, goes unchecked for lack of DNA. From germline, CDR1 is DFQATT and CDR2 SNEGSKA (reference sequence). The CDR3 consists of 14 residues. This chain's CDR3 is CSAVQGADDYGYTF.

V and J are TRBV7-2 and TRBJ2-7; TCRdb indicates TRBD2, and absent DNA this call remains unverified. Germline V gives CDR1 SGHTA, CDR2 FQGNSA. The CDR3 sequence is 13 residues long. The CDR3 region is CASSLWGLADRYF.

The CDR3 reads CASSYSMVAELNTF. The V gene is TRBV6-6, the J gene TRBJ1-2. Per germline, CDR1 MNHNY and CDR2 SVGAGI (reference sequence). CDR3 length equals 14 residues.

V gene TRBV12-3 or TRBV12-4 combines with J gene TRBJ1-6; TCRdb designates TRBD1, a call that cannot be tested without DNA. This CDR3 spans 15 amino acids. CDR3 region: CASSPGTGINSPLHF.

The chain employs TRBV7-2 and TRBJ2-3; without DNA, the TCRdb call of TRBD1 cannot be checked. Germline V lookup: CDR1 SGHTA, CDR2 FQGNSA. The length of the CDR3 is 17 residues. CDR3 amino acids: CASSLGPPDRFTDTQYF.

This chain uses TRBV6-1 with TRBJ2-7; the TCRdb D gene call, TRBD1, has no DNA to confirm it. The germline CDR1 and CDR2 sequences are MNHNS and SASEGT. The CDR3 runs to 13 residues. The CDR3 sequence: CASSADRKYEQYF.

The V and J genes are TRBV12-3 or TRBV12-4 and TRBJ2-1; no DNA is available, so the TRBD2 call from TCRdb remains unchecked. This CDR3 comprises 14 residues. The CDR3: CASRAGVNYNEQFF.

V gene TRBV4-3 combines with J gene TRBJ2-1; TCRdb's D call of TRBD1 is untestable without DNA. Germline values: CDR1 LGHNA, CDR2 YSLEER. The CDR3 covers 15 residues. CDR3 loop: CASSQDKGSYNEQFF.

CDR3 loop: CASSALRGWETQYF. This sequence joins TRBV25-1 and TRBJ2-5; checking the TCRdb D call of TRBD2 is not possible without DNA. The CDR3 runs 14 residues. Germline loops: CDR1 MGHDK, CDR2 SYGVNS.

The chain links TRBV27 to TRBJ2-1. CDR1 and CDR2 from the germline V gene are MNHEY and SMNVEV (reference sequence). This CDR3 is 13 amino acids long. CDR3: CASDSLLGYEQFF.

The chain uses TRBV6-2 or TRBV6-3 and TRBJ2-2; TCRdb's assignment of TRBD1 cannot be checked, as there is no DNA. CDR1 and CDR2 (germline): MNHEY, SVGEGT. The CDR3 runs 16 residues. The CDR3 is CASRHPRQGNTGELFF.

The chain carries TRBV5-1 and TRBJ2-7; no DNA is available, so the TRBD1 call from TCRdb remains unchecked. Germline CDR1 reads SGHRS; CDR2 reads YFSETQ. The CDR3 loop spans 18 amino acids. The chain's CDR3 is CASSLDLEGGVWTYEQYF.

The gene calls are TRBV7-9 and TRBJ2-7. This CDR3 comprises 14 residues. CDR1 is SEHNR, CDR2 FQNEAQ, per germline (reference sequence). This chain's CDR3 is CASSSFQESYEQYF. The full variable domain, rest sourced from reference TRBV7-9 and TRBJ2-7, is DTGVSQNPRHKITKRGQNVTFRCDPISEHNRLYWYRQTLGQGPEFLTYFQNEAQLEKSRLLSDRFSAERPKGSFSTLEIQRTEQGDSAMYLCASSSFQESYEQYFGPGTRLTVT.

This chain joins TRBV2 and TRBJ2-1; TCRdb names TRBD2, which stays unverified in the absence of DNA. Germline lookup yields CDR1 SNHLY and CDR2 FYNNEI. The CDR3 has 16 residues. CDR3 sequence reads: CASIALSGIEGNEQFF.

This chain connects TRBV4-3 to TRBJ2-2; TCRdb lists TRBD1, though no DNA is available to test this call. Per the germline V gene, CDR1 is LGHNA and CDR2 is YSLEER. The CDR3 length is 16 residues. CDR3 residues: CASRLLYRDGTGELFF.

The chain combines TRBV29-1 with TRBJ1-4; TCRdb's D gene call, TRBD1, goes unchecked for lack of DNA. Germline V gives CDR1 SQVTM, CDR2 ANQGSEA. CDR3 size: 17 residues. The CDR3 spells CSVEDPGQGEVGEKLFF.

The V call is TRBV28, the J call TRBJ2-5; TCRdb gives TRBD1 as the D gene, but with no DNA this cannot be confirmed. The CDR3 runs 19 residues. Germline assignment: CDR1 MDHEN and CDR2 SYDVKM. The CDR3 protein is CASSFPWRRGVGGKETQYF.

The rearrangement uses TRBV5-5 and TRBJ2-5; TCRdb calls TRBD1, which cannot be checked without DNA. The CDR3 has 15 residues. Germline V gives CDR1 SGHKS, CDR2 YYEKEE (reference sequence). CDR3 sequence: CASSLGPGTQETQYF.

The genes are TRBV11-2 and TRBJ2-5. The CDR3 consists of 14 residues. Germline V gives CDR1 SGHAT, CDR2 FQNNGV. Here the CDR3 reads CASSLVAHQVTQYF.